This T cell receptor (beta chain) was identified during a study of cytomegalovirus exposure and HLA in healthy donors. Study-wide results and limits: Overall, roughly 150 TCR beta chains were annotated as cytomegalovirus-associated.

Germline V CDR1 and CDR2: MNHNS, SASEGT. V was pared by 5 bases and J by 5 bases, with 19 bases between. The CDR3 spans 15 residues. Generated by immunoSEQ multiplex PCR, the TCRdb table keeps only in-frame clones and is missing some. The sample has some 110,000 clones; about 91% are singletons. On this clone: What it binds is not known.

Sequencing used PBMCs. The source of this sequence is a man between 18 and 35 years old in good health and CMV-seronegative. V usage is TRBV6-1 and J usage is TRBJ2-7, with D possibly TRBD2 on 5 matching bases. The CDR3 DNA sequence: TGTGCCAGCAGTTCCCGACCAAGAGCGGCCCACGAGCAGTACTTC. This gives the protein CASSSRPRAAHEQYF.